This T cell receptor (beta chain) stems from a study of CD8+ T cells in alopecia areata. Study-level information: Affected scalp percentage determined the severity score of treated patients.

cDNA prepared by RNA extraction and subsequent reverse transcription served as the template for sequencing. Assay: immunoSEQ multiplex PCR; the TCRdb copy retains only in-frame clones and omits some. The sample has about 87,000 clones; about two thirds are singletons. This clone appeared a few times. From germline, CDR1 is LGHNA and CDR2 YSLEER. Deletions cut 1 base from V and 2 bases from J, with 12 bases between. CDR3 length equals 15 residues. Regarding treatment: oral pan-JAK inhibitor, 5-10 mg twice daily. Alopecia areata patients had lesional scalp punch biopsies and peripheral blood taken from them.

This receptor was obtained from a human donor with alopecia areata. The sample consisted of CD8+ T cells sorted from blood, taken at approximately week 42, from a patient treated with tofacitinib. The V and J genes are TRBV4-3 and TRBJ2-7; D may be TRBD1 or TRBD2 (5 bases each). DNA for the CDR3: TGCGCCAGCAGCCAAGGATGGGACCGGACCTACGAGCAGTACTTC. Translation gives CASSQGWDRTYEQYF.